This T cell receptor beta chain is drawn from a study of OX40 agonist ivuxolimab in advanced cancers. Study-level results: CD4+ and CD8+ blood T cells expanded clonally by week 6 at 0.1 to 3.0 mg/kg. Researchers report that CD8+ T cells had, on average, more expanded clones than CD4+.

Here immunoSEQ multiplex PCR was the method, and the copy in TCRdb shows in-frame clones only, minus some. This sample carries 35,000 to 50,000 clones, 88% of them seen once, and the ten largest clones take around 18%. The CDR3 is 9 residues long. The germline V gene has CDR1 DFQATT and CDR2 SNEGSKA (reference sequence). The V and J ends lost 6 bases and 8 bases respectively, with 7 bases between them. Notes on this clone: Antigen specificity is unknown.

Patients who had autoimmune disease history or got systemic immunosuppression were left out. The chain recombines TRBV20-1 with TRBJ1-2; D is ambiguous. The clonotype was recovered from an adult with an advanced solid tumor such as melanoma, head and neck, liver or kidney cancer. Sequenced here: CD4+ or CD8+ T cells sorted from blood, sampled in a trial of the OX40 agonist ivuxolimab. The CDR3, as DNA: TGCAGTGCACAGATCGGCTACACCTTC. It specifies CSAQIGYTF.